Listed below are T cell receptor beta chains from one sample, sequenced in a study of regulatory T cells in long-lasting Graves disease. TCRdb reprocessed the multiplex PCR reads via MiXCR and lists one record per CDR3 protein. Of roughly 250,000 distinct CDR3 sequences in the sample, 15% to 20% were seen once. This sample also appeared in a second study, on T cells in Graves' hyperthyroidism and ophthalmopathy.

The input for sequencing was peripheral blood mononuclear cells (PBMCs), taken at new diagnosis, from a patient treated with antithyroid drugs. These receptors all stem from a woman younger than 45 with Graves disease. Both conserved end residues are part of each CDR3. D genes are given only for firm matches. The listing skips clone size in some rows; elsewhere it reads once, few, many or a size class.

d_call j_call clone_size v_call cdr3_nt cdr3_aa
- TRBJ2-7 - TRBV5-1 TGCGCCAGCAGTTACTATCGACAGCCATCCGAGCAGTACTTC CASSYYRQPSEQYF
- TRBJ1-1 many TRBV6-1 TGTGCCAGCAGTCCAAGAGGTGAGGAAGCTTTCTTT CASSPRGEEAFF
- TRBJ2-3 many TRBV20-1 TGCAGTGCTAGAGATGGGGGGCGCGGGGCGGAGTACACGCAGTATTTT CSARDGGRGAEYTQYF
TRBD2 TRBJ2-1 many TRBV6-5 TGTGCCAGCAGTTCAGCGGGGGGGTCGGGTGAGCAGTTCTTC CASSSAGGSGEQFF
- TRBJ1-2 many TRBV5-5 TGTGCCAGCAGGGCTGACGCAACCGCGGTGGGCTACACCTTC CASRADATAVGYTF
- TRBJ1-2 many TRBV20-1 TGCAGTGCTAGAGATCTAAGGACGGCTAGAGGCTACACCTTC CSARDLRTARGYTF
TRBD1 TRBJ2-3 - TRBV5-1 TGCGCCAGCAGCCAGACGGGACAGGGCGCACTAGCAGAGTATTTT CASSQTGQGALAEYF
- TRBJ1-1 many TRBV18 TGTGCCAGCTCACTCGACGAGGACACTGAAGCTTTCTTT CASSLDEDTEAFF
- TRBJ1-5 many TRBV18 TGTGCCAGCAGTCCGGGCAATCAGCCCCAGCATTTT CASSPGNQPQHF
TRBD2 TRBJ2-3 many TRBV7-3 TGTGCCAGCAGCGTGTCCGGGACTAGCGGGGATACGCAGTATTTT CASSVSGTSGDTQYF
TRBD1 TRBJ2-7 many TRBV19 TGTGCCAGTAGCCCCCGCCGGGACAGGGGAGACCGCGAGCAGTACTTC CASSPRRDRGDREQYF
- TRBJ1-1 many TRBV12-5 TGTGCTAGTGGTTTGGTACTTCTCGGACAGCCTAATCGTGGGGCTTTCTTT CASGLVLLGQPNRGAFF
- TRBJ2-3 - TRBV7-9 TGTGCCAGCAGCCTACTTGGGGGGCGCGTGTATTTT CASSLLGGRVYF
TRBD1 TRBJ1-2 few TRBV20-1 TGCAGTGCTAGAAAGGGACAGGAGGGGGGCTACACCTTC CSARKGQEGGYTF
TRBD1 TRBJ2-5 many TRBV11-2 TGTGCCAGCAGCTGGGACAGGGCGGGAGAGACCCAGTACTTC CASSWDRAGETQYF
TRBD1 TRBJ1-2 few TRBV20-1 TGCAGTGCTAGACGGGACAGGGTGCCCTACACCTTC CSARRDRVPYTF
TRBD1 TRBJ2-1 many TRBV7-8 TGTGCCAGCAGCTTCGGGACAGGGGATGTCAATGAGCAGTTCTTC CASSFGTGDVNEQFF
- TRBJ1-6 many TRBV27 TGTGCCAGCAGTTTAAAAAGGAGCTCCTATAATTCACCCCTCCACTTT CASSLKRSSYNSPLHF
TRBD1 TRBJ1-2 many TRBV19 TGTGCCAGTAGTATCGCCTCGACAGGGGGAATCTATGGCTACACCTTC CASSIASTGGIYGYTF
- TRBJ2-1 many TRBV24-1 TGTGCCACCAGTGATTTGCGGGGTAATGAGCAGTTCTTC CATSDLRGNEQFF
- TRBJ1-2 many TRBV4-1 TGCGCCAGCAGCCAACCCACTAGAGTCGCGGGGGAACGGGGTGGCTACACCTTC CASSQPTRVAGERGGYTF
TRBD2 TRBJ2-1 few TRBV4-1 TGCGCCAGCAGTCGTCCCGGGACTAGCGGGGGGACCAATGAGCAGTTCTTC CASSRPGTSGGTNEQFF
TRBD1 TRBJ2-1 - TRBV7-3 TGTGCCAGCAGCCCAGGGGGCTCCAATGAGCAGTTCTTC CASSPGGSNEQFF
TRBD1 TRBJ2-7 - TRBV4-1 TGCGCCAGCAGCCAAGGTGTCAGGGGGATTCGATACCCCCTCTACTACGAGCAGTACTTC CASSQGVRGIRYPLYYEQYF